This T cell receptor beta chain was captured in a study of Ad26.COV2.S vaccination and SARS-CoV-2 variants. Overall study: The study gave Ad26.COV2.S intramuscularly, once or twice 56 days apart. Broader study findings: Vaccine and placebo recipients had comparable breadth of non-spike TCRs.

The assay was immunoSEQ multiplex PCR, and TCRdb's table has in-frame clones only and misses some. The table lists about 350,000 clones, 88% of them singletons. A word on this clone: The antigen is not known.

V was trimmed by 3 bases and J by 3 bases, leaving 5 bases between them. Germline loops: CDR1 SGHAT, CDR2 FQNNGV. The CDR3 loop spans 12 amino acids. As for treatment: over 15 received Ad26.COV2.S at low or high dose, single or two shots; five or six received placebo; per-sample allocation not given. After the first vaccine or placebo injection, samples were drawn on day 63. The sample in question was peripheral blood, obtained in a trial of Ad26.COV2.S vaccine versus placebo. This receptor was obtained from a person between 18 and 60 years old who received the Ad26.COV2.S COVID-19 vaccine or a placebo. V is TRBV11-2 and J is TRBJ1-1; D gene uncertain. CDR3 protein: CASSFPYTEAFF. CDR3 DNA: TGTGCCAGCAGCTTCCCATACACTGAAGCTTTCTTT.